This T cell receptor (beta chain) was recorded in a study of T cell changes during pregnancy in multiple sclerosis. Measured with immunoSEQ multiplex PCR; TCRdb has only the in-frame clones, and not every one. The table includes roughly 50,000 clones, roughly 92% detected once. Per germline, CDR1 SEHNR and CDR2 FQNEAQ (reference sequence). This CDR3 spans 14 amino acids. The junction had 6 bases not matched to a gene; V was cut back by 4 bases and J by 9 bases. The starting material was CD4+ T cells from peripheral blood mononuclear cells, obtained in the third trimester of pregnancy. This TCR came from a female donor with multiple sclerosis, enrolled in a pregnancy study. V is TRBV7-9 and J is TRBJ2-1; 10 bases are shared with TRBD2. As DNA, the CDR3 is TGTGCCAGCAGCTCGGGACTAGCGTTGGGTGAGCAGTTCTTC. This encodes CASSSGLALGEQFF.